The 27 T cell receptor beta chains in this list originate from one sample, sequenced in a study of cytomegalovirus exposure and HLA in healthy donors (dated by TCRdb to 2017 to 2019). Library creation used the immunoSEQ multiplex PCR assay. A mixture of 60 forward primers for TCR Vbeta segments and 13 reverse primers for TCR Jbeta segments was used in the multiplex PCR. Sourced from immuneACCESS, this table was stored by TCRdb with only in-frame sequences that have V and J called. A share of the clones is absent; for the studies checked, an unresolved V gene accounts for under half, and the remainder has no known explanation. The sample includes 170,000 or so clones, with 79% observed a single time. The top ten constitute more than 0.55% of the sample. The specimen was PBMCs. Receptors were obtained from a woman between 40 and 55 years old in good health and CMV-seronegative.

This chain links TRBV7-8 with TRBJ2-5; 8 nucleotides match TRBD2. Germline V lookup: CDR1 SGHVS, CDR2 FQNEAQ. The V and J ends lost 5 bases and 1 base, in that order; junction bases with no gene match: 6. The CDR3 has 15 amino acids. This chain's CDR3 is CASSNSGALQETQYF. Here the CDR3 DNA reads TGTGCCAGCAGCAATAGCGGGGCCCTCCAAGAGACCCAGTACTTC.

The rearrangement uses TRBV2 and TRBJ2-7; a possible D gene is TRBD1 (6 bases). The CDR3 is made up of 15 amino acids. Deletions cut 7 bases from V and 0 bases from J, with 16 bases between. Germline CDR1 reads SNHLY; CDR2 reads FYNNEI. CDR3 nucleotide sequence: TGTGCCAGCATTTTCGGGACATCACTCTCCTACGAGCAGTACTTC. This translates into CASIFGTSLSYEQYF.

This clone was counted a single time. This rearrangement joins TRBV21-1 to TRBJ1-6; the table's D gene call, TRBD1, was not cross checked with the DNA. TRBV21-1 is marked as a pseudogene. The CDR3 sequence is 18 residues long. The CDR3: CASSKALFSTGCNSPLHF. CDR3 DNA sequence: TGTGCCAGCAGCAAAGCGCTTTTTTCGACAGGGTGCAATTCACCCCTCCACTTT.

The V gene is TRBV28, the J gene TRBJ2-3; unclear D gene. V was pared by 9 bases and J by 4 bases, with 11 bases between. Germline lookup yields CDR1 MDHEN and CDR2 SYDVKM. The CDR3 runs 12 residues. CDR3 loop: CASTEPPDTQYF. CDR3 coding DNA: TGTGCCAGTACAGAACCCCCAGATACGCAGTATTTT. The full variable domain, rest sourced from reference TRBV28 and TRBJ2-3, is DVKVTQSSRYLVKRTGEKVFLECVQDMDHENMFWYRQDPGLGLRLIYFSYDVKMKEKGDIPEGYSVSREKKERFSLILESASTNQTSMYLCASTEPPDTQYFGPGTRLTVL.

The J gene is TRBJ2-5, the V gene TRBV7-2; D perhaps matches TRBD2 (5 bases). Judging by the DNA end, TRBJ2-7 fits better; the J call may be wrong. The V gene's germline CDR1 is SGHTA and CDR2 FQGNSA. The CDR3 is made up of 13 amino acids. DNA of the CDR3: TGTGCCAGCAGCCCAGCGGTTTCCTACGAGCAGTACTTC. It codes for CASSPAVSYEQYF.

The gene calls are TRBV9 and TRBJ2-1, with D maybe TRBD1 (6 bases). This CDR3 comprises 14 residues. CDR1 is SGDLS, CDR2 YYNGEE, per germline. The V end was cut by 3 bases, the J end by 0 bases, with 7 bases between. The CDR3 protein is CASSAGASYNEQFF. CDR3 sequence (DNA): TGTGCCAGCAGCGCAGGGGCCTCCTACAATGAGCAGTTCTTC.

V and J are TRBV5-1 and TRBJ2-3; D might be TRBD1 (6 bases). The germline V gene encodes CDR1 SGHRS and CDR2 YFSETQ. There are 16 residues in the CDR3. Trimming took off 3 bases at V and 1 base at J, with 15 bases between the two ends. CDR3 in amino acids: CASSSFGGRGTDTQYF. In nucleotides, the CDR3 is TGCGCCAGCAGCTCGTTTGGGGGCAGGGGCACAGATACGCAGTATTTT.

Relative to its sample, this clone is medium-sized (0.01 to 0.1%). The genes are TRBV7-9 and TRBJ1-5; TRBD1 matches at 10 bases. The CDR3 runs 16 residues. J was trimmed by 6 bases and V by 5 bases; bases with no gene match: 10. In germline, CDR1 is SEHNR, CDR2 FQNEAQ (reference sequence). CDR3: CASSPQTTGGFQPQHF. The CDR3 DNA sequence: TGTGCCAGCAGCCCTCAAACGACAGGGGGCTTTCAGCCCCAGCATTTT.

The chain joins TRBV6-1 to TRBJ1-5; 9 bases fit TRBD1. CDR1 and CDR2 (germline): MNHNS, SASEGT. The ends lost 4 bases at V and 5 bases at J; junction bases unmatched: 9. CDR3 length equals 16 residues. The CDR3 is CASSGLWTGADQPQHF. The CDR3 bases are TGTGCCAGCAGTGGCCTATGGACAGGGGCGGATCAGCCCCAGCATTTT.

CDR3 residues: CASGTGHGYTF. DNA of the CDR3: TGTGCTAGTGGTACAGGGCATGGCTACACCTTC. This sequence joins TRBV12-5 and TRBJ1-2, with D possibly being TRBD1 (6 bases). V was shortened by 5 bases and J by 6 bases, with 7 bases between the two germline ends. This CDR3 is built from 11 residues. Per the germline V gene, CDR1 is LGHNT and CDR2 is FRNRAP.

Here the CDR3 DNA reads TGCGCCAGCAGCGGCCGGACAGGGTCCTACAATGAGCAGTTCTTC. Protein: CASSGRTGSYNEQFF. The chain joins TRBV5-1 to TRBJ2-1, with 8 bases aligning to TRBD1. Trimming removed 4 bases from V and 1 base from J; junction bases left unmatched: 4. CDR3 length: 15 amino acids. Germline loops: CDR1 SGHRS, CDR2 YFSETQ.

In the case of this clone: This sample also contains other DNA sequences that code for the same CDR3. The chain links TRBV5-1 to TRBJ2-1; TRBD2 agrees at 7 bases. The CDR3 runs to 15 residues. Germline trimming cut 0 bases from V and 4 bases from J; bases unmatched to any gene: 4. Germline assignment: CDR1 SGHRS and CDR2 YFSETQ. CDR3 protein: CASSLVSGGYNEQFF. CDR3 nucleotides: TGCGCCAGCAGCTTGGTCTCCGGGGGGTACAATGAGCAGTTCTTC. Drawing the rest from reference TRBV5-1 and TRBJ2-1, the complete variable domain is KAGVTQTPRYLIKTRGQQVTLSCSPISGHRSVSWYQQTPGQGLQFLFEYFSETQRNKGNFPGRFSGRQFSNSRSEMNVSTLELGDSALYLCASSLVSGGYNEQFFGPGTRLTVL.

This clone was recorded a few times. The V and J genes are TRBV6-1 and TRBJ1-5, with TRBD1 matching over 8 bases. This CDR3 spans 14 amino acids. Trimming removed 11 bases from V and 2 bases from J; junction bases left unmatched: 8. Germline V CDR1 and CDR2: MNHNS, SASEGT. The CDR3, as DNA: TGTGCCGGCGAACCAGGGGGCGGCAATCAGCCCCAGCATTTT. As protein: CAGEPGGGNQPQHF.

This clone was detected only once. The gene calls are TRBV11-2 and TRBJ2-3; D gene uncertain. CDR1 and CDR2 from the germline V gene are SGHAT and FQNNGV. Trimming took 1 base from V and 6 from J, leaving 11 bases between them. This CDR3 has 14 residues. CDR3 sequence: CASSLGSSADTQYF. CDR3 coding DNA: TGTGCCAGCAGCTTAGGGAGTTCTGCGGATACGCAGTATTTT.

This clone has a single count. The chain couples TRBV19 to TRBJ2-7; no clear D. The CDR3 contains 14 residues. The ends were cut back, 0 bases at V and 6 bases at J, with 12 bases in the middle. Germline values: CDR1 LNHDA, CDR2 SQIVND (reference sequence). This chain's CDR3 is CASSIDPGIGEQYF. Written as DNA, the CDR3 is TGTGCCAGTAGTATAGATCCAGGAATCGGCGAGCAGTACTTC.

This clone appeared once. The CDR3: CASSIALISRLNSAKNIQYF. In DNA, the CDR3 is TGTGCCAGTAGTATAGCCCTAATTTCCCGACTCAACTCAGCCAAAAACATTCAGTACTTC. The chain combines TRBV19 with TRBJ2-4; no firm D call. V lost 1 base, J lost 0 bases, and 22 bases lay in between. Germline CDR1 is LNHDA and CDR2 is SQIVND (reference sequence). This CDR3 spans 20 amino acids.

This rearrangement joins TRBV9 to TRBJ1-1; D is undetermined. The CDR3 spans 10 residues. V was shortened by 7 bases and J by 6 bases, with 7 bases between the two germline ends. Germline V lookup: CDR1 SGDLS, CDR2 YYNGEE. The CDR3 is CASSEAEAFF. CDR3 DNA: TGTGCCAGCTCCGAGGCTGAAGCTTTCTTT.

This clone was observed once. The chain is built from TRBV14 and TRBJ2-1; D is unresolved. The CDR3 length is 13 residues. V was trimmed by 2 bases and J by 5 bases, leaving 7 bases between them. From germline, CDR1 is SGHDN and CDR2 FVKESK. Written as DNA, the CDR3 is TGTGCCAGCAGCCAAACACGTGACAATGAGCAGTTCTTC. Protein: CASSQTRDNEQFF.

V gene TRBV2 combines with J gene TRBJ2-2; 9 bases align to TRBD2. Unmatched junction bases numbered 9, after V lost 6 bases and J lost 7 bases. Germline V gene sequence: CDR1 SNHLY, CDR2 FYNNEI. This CDR3 is 15 amino acids long. The CDR3 nucleotides read TGTGCCAGCAGGCGCGTAGCGGGAGTGGTCGGGGAGCTGTTTTTT. Its protein product is CASRRVAGVVGELFF.

The genes are TRBV6-5 and TRBJ2-3; D is uncertain. Looked up from germline, CDR1 is MNHEY and CDR2 is SVGAGI. The CDR3 sequence is 14 residues long. V gave up 5 bases and J gave up 0 bases, with 9 bases separating them. As DNA, the CDR3 is TGTGCCAGCAGTCGCACCACTAGCACAGATACGCAGTATTTT. Protein: CASSRTTSTDTQYF.

The V gene is TRBV9, the J gene TRBJ2-7; D may be TRBD1 (6 bases). V was clipped by 0 bases and J by 13 bases, with 17 bases between them. The germline V gene encodes CDR1 SGDLS and CDR2 YYNGEE. This CDR3 spans 13 amino acids. CDR3 nucleotides: TGTGCCAGCAGCGTAGGACCGGGACAACTCTATTACTTC. Its protein product is CASSVGPGQLYYF.

This clone was counted a single time. The rearrangement joins TRBV28 to TRBJ1-2; 7 nucleotides align to TRBD1. CDR1 is MDHEN, CDR2 SYDVKM, per germline. This CDR3 contains 12 residues. J gave up 8 bases and V 5 bases, and 5 bases lay outside the gene matches. CDR3 nucleotides: TGTGCCAGCAGTCTCCAGACAGGGGGCTACACCTTC. Encoded protein: CASSLQTGGYTF.

This clone was seen a few times. The gene calls are TRBV14 and TRBJ2-1, with D uncertain. CDR1 and CDR2 from the germline V gene are SGHDN and FVKESK. Trimming stripped 1 base from V and 10 bases from J, with 11 bases between. The CDR3 is made up of 13 amino acids. In nucleotides, the CDR3 is TGTGCCAGCAGCCAAGGTCCGTGGCGGGAGCAGTTCTTC. Protein sequence: CASSQGPWREQFF.

J is TRBJ1-1 and V is TRBV4-3; unclear D gene. The CDR3 extends over 14 amino acids. Trimming left V 0 bases short and J 4 bases short, with 9 bases between. From germline, CDR1 is LGHNA and CDR2 YSLEER. CDR3 bases: TGCGCCAGCAGCCAAGAGGAGGAGGGCACTGAAGCTTTCTTT. The encoded protein is CASSQEEEGTEAFF.

This clone has more than one count but fewer than ten. This rearrangement joins TRBV27 to TRBJ2-2; 9 bases are a match to TRBD1. V lost 4 bases and J lost 3; bases outside the gene matches: 6. CDR1 and CDR2 from the germline V gene are MNHEY and SMNVEV (reference sequence). The CDR3 totals 16 residues. The CDR3 DNA sequence: TGTGCCAGCAGTTCCGGGACAGGGTGGTACACCGGGGAGCTGTTTTTT. Residues: CASSSGTGWYTGELFF.

The chain has TRBV11-2 and TRBJ2-1; TRBD2 is a possible D gene (6 bases). Trimming removed 4 bases at V and 9 bases at J, with 25 bases between. Germline lookup yields CDR1 SGHAT and CDR2 FQNNGV. The CDR3 has 17 amino acids. The CDR3 is CASSSILGRVGLGEQFF. The CDR3 coding sequence is TGTGCCAGCAGCTCGATTTTGGGCAGGGTGGGACTCGGTGAGCAGTTCTTC.

This clone has a handful of counts. The chain joins TRBV6-5 to TRBJ1-1; tentative D call: TRBD1 (6 bases). Per the germline V gene, CDR1 is MNHEY and CDR2 is SVGAGI. The V end was cut by 4 bases, the J end by 2 bases, with 8 bases between. This CDR3 contains 13 residues. The CDR3, as DNA: TGTGCCAGCAGTTCAGGGGATAACACTGAAGCTTTCTTT. Protein product: CASSSGDNTEAFF.